These T cell receptor beta chains were read from a single sample in a study of OX40 agonist ivuxolimab in advanced cancers. Some clones are missing from TCRdb's copy, which holds only in-frame ones; the method was immunoSEQ multiplex PCR. Of approximately 33,000 clones listed, less than 90% were seen once; the top ten hold over 35%. This specimen was CD4+ or CD8+ T cells sorted from blood, taken in a trial of the OX40 agonist ivuxolimab. These receptors were obtained from an adult with an advanced solid tumor such as melanoma, head and neck, liver or kidney cancer. CDR3s include the opening cysteine and the closing phenylalanine or tryptophan. The D gene is left open where the match is weak. Part of the rows lack a size; the others show once, few, many or a class for expanded clones.

d_gene	abundance	v_gene	j_gene	CDR3aa	CDR3nt
TRBD1	once	TRBV19	TRBJ2-5	CASSPYSGQGEQYF	TGTGCCAGTAGTCCCTATTCGGGGCAGGGGGAGCAGTACTTC
TRBD1	NA	TRBV19	TRBJ2-3	CASTRDRESDTQYF	TGTGCCAGTACCCGGGACAGGGAATCAGATACGCAGTATTTT
NA	NA	TRBV11-2	TRBJ1-5	CASSLGGDGWYQPQHF	TGTGCCAGCAGCTTAGGGGGGGACGGGTGGTATCAGCCTCAGCATTTT
TRBD2	NA	TRBV28	TRBJ2-3	CASSFGEREYLDTQYF	TGTGCCAGCAGTTTTGGGGAGCGGGAGTACTTGGATACGCAGTATTTT
TRBD1	NA	TRBV9	TRBJ1-1	CASSETGTGDEAFF	TGTGCCAGCAGCGAAACCGGGACAGGTGATGAAGCTTTCTTT
NA	NA	TRBV10-3	TRBJ2-1	CAISESRESYNEQFF	TGTGCCATCAGTGAGTCGAGGGAATCCTACAATGAGCAGTTCTTC
NA	NA	TRBV28	TRBJ1-2	CASSFSSGERHGYTF	TGTGCCAGCAGTTTTTCATCAGGGGAAAGACACGGCTACACCTTC
NA	NA	TRBV4-3	TRBJ1-3	CASSQDTSSDRPWGASTIYF	TGCGCCAGCAGCCAAGATACTAGCTCCGACAGGCCCTGGGGGGCGAGCACCATATATTTT
NA	NA	TRBV28	TRBJ2-7	CASSLVRASYEQYF	TGTGCCAGCAGTTTAGTGCGGGCCTCCTACGAGCAGTACTTC
NA	NA	TRBV27	TRBJ1-2	CASSFKGAPNYGYTF	TGTGCCAGCAGTTTTAAAGGGGCCCCGAACTATGGCTACACCTTC
TRBD1	NA	TRBV6-6	TRBJ2-7	CASSSGGEQYF	TGTGCCAGCAGTTCAGGGGGTGAGCAGTACTTC
TRBD1	NA	TRBV15	TRBJ1-4	CATSISDRGTNEKLFF	TGTGCCACCAGCATTAGCGACAGGGGGACTAATGAAAAACTGTTTTTT
NA	NA	TRBV7-8	TRBJ2-3	CASSPGRRGSTDTQYF	TGTGCCAGCAGCCCTGGGAGGCGGGGCTCCACAGATACGCAGTATTTT
TRBD2	NA	TRBV5-1	TRBJ2-1	CASSFLAGGGGEQFF	TGCGCCAGCAGCTTCCTAGCGGGAGGTGGGGGTGAGCAGTTCTTC